This T cell receptor beta chain is from a study of radiotherapy plus CTLA-4 blockade in lung cancer. Measured with immunoSEQ multiplex PCR; TCRdb has only the in-frame clones, and not every one. In the table there are 70,000 to 100,000 clones, approximately 86% of which are singletons. Germline V gene lookup returns CDR1 LNHDA and CDR2 SQIVND (reference sequence). Trimming left V 9 bases short and J 8 bases short, with 25 bases between. The CDR3 extends over 15 amino acids. The V gene is TRBV19, the J gene TRBJ1-2; no clear D. The TCR was taken from a human donor with non-small cell lung cancer who had a partial response to radiotherapy plus ipilimumab. The sample was peripheral blood, taken from a patient treated with radiotherapy plus ipilimumab. CDR3 sequence: CASRDVPDSKIGYTF. Here the CDR3 DNA reads TGTGCCAGCCGTGACGTCCCGGACTCTAAGATCGGCTACACCTTC.